This TCR beta chain was profiled in a study of blood T cell repertoires in COVID-19. About the research overall: COVID-19 samples from acute and convalescent phases originated in the United States, Italy and Spain. PBMCs, B-cell-depleted T cells, or T cells provided the cDNA or gDNA that made up the material.

The CDR3 covers 18 residues. Trimming at V came to 0 bases and at J to 4 bases, leaving 14 bases not matched to a gene. The germline V gene has CDR1 SGHRS and CDR2 YFSETQ. As handled by the study authors: Amplification with reference gene primers provided the estimates of nucleated cell counts. Sequenced by immunoSEQ multiplex PCR; TCRdb stores in-frame clones only, minus some. V, J and clone size were drawn from that table, and D and trimming were deduced from the DNA. The sample includes roughly 130,000 clones, about 86% seen only once; the top ten take more than 2.5%. The sample consisted of peripheral blood. This clonotype was obtained from a woman of 80 years or more with acute or convalescent COVID-19. The chain has TRBV5-1 and TRBJ1-2; 8 bases agree with TRBD1. The CDR3 region is CASSLEGGQGDLGYGYTF. The DNA of the CDR3 is TGCGCCAGCAGCTTGGAAGGAGGACAGGGCGACTTGGGCTATGGCTACACCTTC.